The 16 T cell receptor beta chains given below trace back to one sample, sequenced in a study of tumor-infiltrating lymphocytes in oesophageal squamous cell carcinoma (dated by TCRdb to 2016 to 2017). The method was PCR. Reads for this sample came from an Illumina HiSeq 2000. TCRdb cleaned the public reads at Q25 with fastp, built clones with MiXCR and kept in-frame beta chains. Each CDR3 protein gets just one entry, which takes the most common genes and DNA from the rows behind it. Here the sample has 3,000 to 3,500 distinct CDR3 sequences; 16% occur a single time. Clones ranked in the top ten supply 20% to 30% of the sample. Material for sequencing was esophageal tumor tissue. The origin of the receptors is a male donor with esophageal squamous cell carcinoma.

This clonotype was seen ten or more times. The rearrangement joins TRBV5-1 to TRBJ2-2; TRBD1 or TRBD2 may be the D gene (5 bases each). CDR1 SGHRS and CDR2 YFSETQ come from the germline V gene. V was trimmed by 0 bases and J by 7 bases, leaving 10 bases between them. This CDR3 is 14 amino acids long. CDR3 region: CASSLELGVGELFF. The CDR3 DNA is TGCGCCAGCAGCTTGGAACTAGGGGTCGGGGAGCTGTTTTTT.

This clonotype is medium-sized (0.01 to 0.1%) within its sample. This chain connects TRBV7-9 to TRBJ1-2, with 10 bases aligning to TRBD1. The ends lost 0 bases at V and 7 bases at J; junction bases unmatched: 5. Germline V lookup: CDR1 SEHNR, CDR2 FQNEAQ (reference sequence). The CDR3 consists of 15 residues. Here the CDR3 reads CASSLASRDRGGYTF. The CDR3 DNA sequence: TGTGCCAGCAGCTTAGCGTCCCGGGACAGGGGTGGCTACACCTTC.

This clonotype was seen at least ten times. This sequence joins TRBV5-1 and TRBJ2-1; tentative D call: TRBD1 (6 bases). Germline CDR1 and CDR2: SGHRS and YFSETQ. The CDR3 sequence is 14 residues long. Trimming took 0 bases from V and 9 from J, leaving 13 bases between them. This chain's CDR3 is CASSLGGQSFEQFF. CDR3 bases: TGCGCCAGCAGCTTGGGAGGACAGTCCTTTGAGCAGTTCTTC.

This clonotype has just a few counts. Likely a read error: the CDR3 ends without its conserved phenylalanine or tryptophan. Because the CDR3's place on the DNA is in doubt, the DNA is left out and the CDR3 is given as listed by TCRdb. The chain has TRBV7-9 and TRBJ2-7. Counting both end residues, the CDR3 totals 15 amino acids. Germline V gene sequence: CDR1 SEHNR, CDR2 FQNEAQ (reference sequence). CDR3 residues: CASSLAGFEGYTFGS.

This clonotype was seen many times. One base away lies a much larger clone, so this may be a sequencing read error. V and J are TRBV7-8 and TRBJ1-4; D remains unclear. Between the trimmed V and J ends, which lost 8 bases and 7 bases, there was a span of 17 bases. From germline, CDR1 is SGHVS and CDR2 FQNEAQ. CDR3 length equals 14 residues. CDR3 DNA: TGTGCCAGCGGCTACGGTGGTGGCGGTGAAAAACTGTTTTTT. Amino acids: CASGYGGGGEKLFF.

This clonotype qualifies as medium-sized. The chain carries TRBV10-2 and TRBJ2-1; D remains unclear. Germline V CDR1 and CDR2: WSHSY, SAAADI. The CDR3 totals 13 residues. Deletions cut 5 bases from V and 6 bases from J, with 11 bases between. The DNA of the CDR3 is TGCGCCAGCAGTCGGTCCCGGGTCAATGAGCAGTTCTTC. Translation: CASSRSRVNEQFF.

This clonotype occurred many times. The chain has TRBV12-3 or TRBV12-4 and TRBJ1-2; D is ambiguous. V gave up 3 bases and J gave up 1 base, with 12 bases separating them. The CDR3 covers 15 residues. The CDR3 loop reads CASSFFGGVNYGYTF. Written as DNA, the CDR3 is TGTGCCAGCAGTTTTTTTGGCGGAGTTAACTATGGCTACACCTTC.

This clonotype showed up many times. The gene calls are TRBV5-5 and TRBJ1-1, with D perhaps matching TRBD1 (6 bases). Per germline, CDR1 SGHKS and CDR2 YYEKEE (reference sequence). The CDR3 covers 15 residues. V was trimmed by 2 bases and J by 0 bases, leaving 11 bases between them. The CDR3 sequence is CASSLSGTMNTEAFF. CDR3 nucleotides: TGTGCCAGCAGCTTATCCGGGACAATGAACACTGAAGCTTTCTTT.

This clonotype showed up many times. The chain is built from TRBV2 and TRBJ2-5; 9 positions agree with TRBD2. The CDR3 has 15 amino acids. V lost 4 bases to trimming and J lost 4 bases; unmatched junction nucleotides: 7. Germline V gives CDR1 SNHLY, CDR2 FYNNEI. The CDR3 spells CASSGGGGAGETQYF. The CDR3 DNA sequence: TGTGCCAGCAGTGGGGGCGGGGGGGCCGGAGAGACCCAGTACTTC.

This clonotype appeared a few times. The chain recombines TRBV10-3 with TRBJ2-7; D is perhaps TRBD1 (7 bases). Trimming removed 8 bases from V and 0 bases from J, with 14 bases in between. Germline V CDR1 and CDR2: ENHRY, SYGVKD. CDR3 length: 14 amino acids. As DNA, the CDR3 is TGTGCCATCGGAGGGGGCTCCGGCTCCTACGAGCAGTACTTC. Its translation is CAIGGGSGSYEQYF.

By proportion, this clonotype is medium-sized. The chain joins TRBV6-1 to TRBJ2-3; D remains unclear. V was clipped by 5 bases and J by 4 bases, with 7 bases between them. This CDR3 region has 12 residues. Germline CDR1 reads MNHNS; CDR2 reads SASEGT. CDR3 sequence: CASSPHADTQYF. The CDR3 region has the DNA TGTGCCAGCAGTCCCCATGCAGATACGCAGTATTTT.

The chain joins TRBV7-6 to TRBJ2-3; perhaps D is TRBD1 or TRBD2 (6 bases each). The CDR3 spans 15 residues. Germline V CDR1 and CDR2: SGHVS, FNYEAQ. V shed 5 bases and J shed 2 bases, with 14 bases lying between them. This CDR3 is CASSLGGLSTDTQYF. The CDR3 coding sequence is TGTGCCAGCAGCCTGGGGGGCCTCTCCACAGATACGCAGTATTTT.

Remarks on this clonotype: One end of the junction fails to match germline, which may point to a read error. The CDR3 reads CATLNTQCF. In DNA form, the CDR3 reads TGTGCCACCCTGAATACGCAGTGTTTT. The V and J genes are TRBV6-8 and TRBJ2-3; unclear D gene. Looked up from germline, CDR1 is MNHGY and CDR2 is SAAAGT. The CDR3 is made up of 9 amino acids.

Concerning this clonotype: Likely a read error: the CDR3 ends without its conserved phenylalanine or tryptophan. The DNA is omitted, as the CDR3 cannot be located on it reliably, and the CDR3 follows TCRdb's listing. The gene calls are TRBV7-8 and TRBJ2-5; the D call of TRBD1 is as the table states it, not checked on the DNA. 18 amino acids form the CDR3, both terminal residues included. CDR1 is SGHVS and CDR2 is FQNEAQ in the germline V gene. CDR3 protein: CASSLRGTGENSPLHFGN.

This clonotype was recorded many times. J is TRBJ2-2 and V is TRBV4-1, with D possibly being TRBD1 (5 bases). CDR3 length equals 15 residues. V lost 2 bases and J lost 2, with 9 bases in between. Germline V gene data show CDR1 as MGHRA and CDR2 as YSYEKL. The DNA for the CDR3 is TGCGCCAGCAGCCAATATACAGGAAACACCGGGGAGCTGTTTTTT. Translated, it gives CASSQYTGNTGELFF.

This clonotype is labeled as medium-sized. The V call is TRBV6-1, the J call TRBJ1-2; tentative D call: TRBD1 (5 bases). Trimming pared 5 bases from V and 8 bases from J, leaving 27 bases between. Germline V gene data show CDR1 as MNHNS and CDR2 as SASEGT. The CDR3 is 17 residues long. The CDR3 sequence is CASSHYSGVGFREGYTF. DNA for the CDR3: TGTGCCAGCAGTCACTACTCGGGGGTTGGCTTTAGGGAAGGCTACACCTTC.